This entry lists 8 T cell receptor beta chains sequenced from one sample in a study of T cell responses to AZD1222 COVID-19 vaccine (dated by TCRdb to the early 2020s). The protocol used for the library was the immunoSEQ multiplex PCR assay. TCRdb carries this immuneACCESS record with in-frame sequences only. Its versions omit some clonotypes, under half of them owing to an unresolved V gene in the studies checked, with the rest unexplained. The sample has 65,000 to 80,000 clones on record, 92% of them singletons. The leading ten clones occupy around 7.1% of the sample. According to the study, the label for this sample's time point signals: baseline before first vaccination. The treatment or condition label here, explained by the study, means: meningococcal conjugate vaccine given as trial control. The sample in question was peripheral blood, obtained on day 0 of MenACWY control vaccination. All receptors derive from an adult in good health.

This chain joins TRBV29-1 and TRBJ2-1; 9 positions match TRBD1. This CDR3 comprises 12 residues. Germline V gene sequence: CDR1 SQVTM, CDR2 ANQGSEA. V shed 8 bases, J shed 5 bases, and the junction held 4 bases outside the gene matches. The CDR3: CSPRTGDNEQFF. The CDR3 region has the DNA TGCAGCCCGCGGACAGGGGACAATGAGCAGTTCTTC.

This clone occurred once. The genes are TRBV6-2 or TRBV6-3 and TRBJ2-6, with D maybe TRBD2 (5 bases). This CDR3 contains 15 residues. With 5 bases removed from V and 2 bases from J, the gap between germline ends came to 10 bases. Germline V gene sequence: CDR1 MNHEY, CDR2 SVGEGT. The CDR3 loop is CASSADSAGANVLTF. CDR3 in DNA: TGTGCCAGCAGTGCAGATAGCGCTGGGGCCAACGTCCTGACTTTC.

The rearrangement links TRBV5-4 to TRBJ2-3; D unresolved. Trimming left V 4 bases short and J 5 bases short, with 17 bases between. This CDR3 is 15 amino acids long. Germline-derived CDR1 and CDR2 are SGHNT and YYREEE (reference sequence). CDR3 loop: CASSHGGGVVDTQYF. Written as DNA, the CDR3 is TGTGCCAGCAGCCACGGTGGCGGCGTAGTAGATACGCAGTATTTT. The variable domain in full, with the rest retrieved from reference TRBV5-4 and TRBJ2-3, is ETGVTQSPTHLIKTRGQQVTLRCSSQSGHNTVSWYQQALGQGPQFIFQYYREEENGRGNFPPRFSGLQFPNYSSELNVNALELDDSALYLCASSHGGGVVDTQYFGPGTRLTVL.

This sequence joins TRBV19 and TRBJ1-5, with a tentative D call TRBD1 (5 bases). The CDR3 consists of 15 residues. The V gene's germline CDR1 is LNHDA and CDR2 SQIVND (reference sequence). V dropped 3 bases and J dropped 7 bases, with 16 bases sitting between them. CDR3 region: CASSISLRVEQPQHF. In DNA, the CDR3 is TGTGCCAGTAGTATTAGTCTCAGGGTAGAACAGCCCCAGCATTTT.

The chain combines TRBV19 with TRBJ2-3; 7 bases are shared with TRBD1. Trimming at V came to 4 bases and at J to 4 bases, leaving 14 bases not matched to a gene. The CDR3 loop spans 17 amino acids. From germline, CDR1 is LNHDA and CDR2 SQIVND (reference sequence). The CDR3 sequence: CASSNRNLQGVADTQYF. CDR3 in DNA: TGTGCCAGTAGTAACCGAAACCTGCAGGGGGTAGCAGATACGCAGTATTTT.

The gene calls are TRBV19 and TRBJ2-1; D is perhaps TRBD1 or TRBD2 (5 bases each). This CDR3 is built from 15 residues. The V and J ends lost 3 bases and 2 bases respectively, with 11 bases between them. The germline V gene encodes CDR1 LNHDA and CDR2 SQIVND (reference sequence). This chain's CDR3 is CASSMGQGPYNEQFF. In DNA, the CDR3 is TGTGCCAGTAGTATGGGCCAGGGACCCTACAATGAGCAGTTCTTC.

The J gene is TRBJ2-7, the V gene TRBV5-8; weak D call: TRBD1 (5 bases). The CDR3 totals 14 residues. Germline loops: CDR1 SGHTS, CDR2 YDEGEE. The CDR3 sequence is CAASQVGASYEQYF. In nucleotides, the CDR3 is TGTGCAGCCTCCCAGGTAGGGGCCTCCTACGAGCAGTACTTC. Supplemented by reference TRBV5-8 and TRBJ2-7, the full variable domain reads EAGVTQSPTHLIKTRGQQATLRCSPISGHTSVYWYQQALGLGLQFLLWYDEGEERNRGNFPPRFSGRQFPNYSSELNVNALELEDSALYLCAASQVGASYEQYFGPGTRLTVT.

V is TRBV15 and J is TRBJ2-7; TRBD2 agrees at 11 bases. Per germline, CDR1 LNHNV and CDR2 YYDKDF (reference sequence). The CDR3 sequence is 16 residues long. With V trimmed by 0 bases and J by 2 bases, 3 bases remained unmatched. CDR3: CATSRDRLAGTYEQYF. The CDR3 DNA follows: TGTGCCACCAGCAGAGATAGACTAGCGGGGACCTACGAGCAGTACTTC.